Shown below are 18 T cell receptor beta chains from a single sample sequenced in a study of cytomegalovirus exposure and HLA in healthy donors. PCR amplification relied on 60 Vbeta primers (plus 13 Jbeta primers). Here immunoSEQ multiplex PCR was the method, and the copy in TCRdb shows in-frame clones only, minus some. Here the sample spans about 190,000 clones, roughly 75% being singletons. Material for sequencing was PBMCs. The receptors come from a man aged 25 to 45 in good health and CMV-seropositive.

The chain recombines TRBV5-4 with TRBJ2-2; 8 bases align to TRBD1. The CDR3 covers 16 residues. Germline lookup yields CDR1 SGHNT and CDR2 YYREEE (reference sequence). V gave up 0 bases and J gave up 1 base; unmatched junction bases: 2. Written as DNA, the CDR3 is TGTGCCAGCAGCTTGGGGACAGGGTTGAACACCGGGGAGCTGTTTTTT. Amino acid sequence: CASSLGTGLNTGELFF.

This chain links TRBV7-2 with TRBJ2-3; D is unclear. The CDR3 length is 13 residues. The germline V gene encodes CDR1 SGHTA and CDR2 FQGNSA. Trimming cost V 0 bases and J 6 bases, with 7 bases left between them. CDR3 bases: TGTGCCAGCAGCTTAGCCTCTGCGGATACGCAGTATTTT. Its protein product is CASSLASADTQYF. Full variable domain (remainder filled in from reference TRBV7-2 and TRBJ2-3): GAGVSQSPSNKVTEKGKDVELRCDPISGHTALYWYRQSLGQGLEFLIYFQGNSAPDKSGLPSDRFSAERTGGSVSTLTIQRTQQEDSAVYLCASSLASADTQYFGPGTRLTVL.

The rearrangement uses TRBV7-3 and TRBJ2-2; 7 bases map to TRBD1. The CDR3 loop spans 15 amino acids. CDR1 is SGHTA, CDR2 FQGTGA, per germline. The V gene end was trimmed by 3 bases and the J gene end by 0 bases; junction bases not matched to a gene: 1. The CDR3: CASSLGTANTGELFF. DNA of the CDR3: TGTGCCAGCAGCTTGGGGACAGCGAACACCGGGGAGCTGTTTTTT.

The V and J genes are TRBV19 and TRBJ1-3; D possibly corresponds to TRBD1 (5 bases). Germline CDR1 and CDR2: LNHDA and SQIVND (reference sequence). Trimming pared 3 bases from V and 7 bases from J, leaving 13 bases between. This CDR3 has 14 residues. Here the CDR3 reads CASSMKGMLNTIYF. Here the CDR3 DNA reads TGTGCCAGTAGTATGAAGGGGATGCTGAACACCATATATTTT.

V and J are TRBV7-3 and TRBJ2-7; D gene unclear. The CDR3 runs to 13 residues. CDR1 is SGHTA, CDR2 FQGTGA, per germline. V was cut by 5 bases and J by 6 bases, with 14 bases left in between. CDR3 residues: CASSPGPSGEQYF. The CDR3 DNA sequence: TGTGCCAGCAGCCCTGGGCCGTCCGGCGAGCAGTACTTC.

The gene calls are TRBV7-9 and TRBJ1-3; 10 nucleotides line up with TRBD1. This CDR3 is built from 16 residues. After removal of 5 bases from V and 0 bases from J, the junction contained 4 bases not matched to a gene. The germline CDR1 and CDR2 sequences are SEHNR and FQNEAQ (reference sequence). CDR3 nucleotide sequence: TGTGCCAGCAGCCCGGGACAGGGGTTCTCTGGAAACACCATATATTTT. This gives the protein CASSPGQGFSGNTIYF.

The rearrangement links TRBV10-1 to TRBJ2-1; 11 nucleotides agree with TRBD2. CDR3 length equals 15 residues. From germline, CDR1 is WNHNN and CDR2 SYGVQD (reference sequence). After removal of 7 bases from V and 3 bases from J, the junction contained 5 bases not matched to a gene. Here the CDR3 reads CASNATSGDYNEQFF. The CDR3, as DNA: TGCGCCAGCAATGCGACTAGCGGGGACTACAATGAGCAGTTCTTC.

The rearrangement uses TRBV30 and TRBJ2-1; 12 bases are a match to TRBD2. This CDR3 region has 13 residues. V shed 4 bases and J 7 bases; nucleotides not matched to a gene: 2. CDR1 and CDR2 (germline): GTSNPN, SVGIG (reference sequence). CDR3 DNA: TGTGCCTGGACTAGCGGGGGGGGGAATGAGCAGTTCTTC. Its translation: CAWTSGGGNEQFF.

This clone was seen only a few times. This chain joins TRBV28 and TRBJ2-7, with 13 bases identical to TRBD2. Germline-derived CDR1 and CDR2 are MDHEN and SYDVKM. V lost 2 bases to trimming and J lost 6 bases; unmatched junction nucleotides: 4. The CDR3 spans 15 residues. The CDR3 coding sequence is TGTGCCAGCAGTTTAGGACTAGCGGGAGTCGCCGAGCAGTACTTC. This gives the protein CASSLGLAGVAEQYF. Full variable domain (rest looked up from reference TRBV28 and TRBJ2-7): DVKVTQSSRYLVKRTGEKVFLECVQDMDHENMFWYRQDPGLGLRLIYFSYDVKMKEKGDIPEGYSVSREKKERFSLILESASTNQTSMYLCASSLGLAGVAEQYFGPGTRLTVT.

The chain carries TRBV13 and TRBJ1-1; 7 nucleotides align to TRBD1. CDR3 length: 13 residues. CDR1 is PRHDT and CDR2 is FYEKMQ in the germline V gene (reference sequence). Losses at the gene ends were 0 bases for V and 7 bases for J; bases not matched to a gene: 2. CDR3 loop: CASSLGTGREAFF. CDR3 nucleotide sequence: TGTGCCAGCAGCTTAGGGACAGGGCGTGAAGCTTTCTTT.

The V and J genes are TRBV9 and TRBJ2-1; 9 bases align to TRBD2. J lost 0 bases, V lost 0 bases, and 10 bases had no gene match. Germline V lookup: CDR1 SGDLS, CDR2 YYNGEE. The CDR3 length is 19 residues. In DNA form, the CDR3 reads TGTGCCAGCAGCGTAGGAATTGCTAGCGGGGCGAGCTCCTACAATGAGCAGTTCTTC. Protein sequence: CASSVGIASGASSYNEQFF.

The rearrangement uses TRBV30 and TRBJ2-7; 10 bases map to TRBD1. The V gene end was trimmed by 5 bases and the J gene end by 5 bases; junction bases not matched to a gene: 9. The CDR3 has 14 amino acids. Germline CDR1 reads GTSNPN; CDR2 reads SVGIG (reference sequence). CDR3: CAWGLGQGSHEQYF. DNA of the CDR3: TGTGCCTGGGGGTTGGGACAGGGGTCCCACGAGCAGTACTTC.

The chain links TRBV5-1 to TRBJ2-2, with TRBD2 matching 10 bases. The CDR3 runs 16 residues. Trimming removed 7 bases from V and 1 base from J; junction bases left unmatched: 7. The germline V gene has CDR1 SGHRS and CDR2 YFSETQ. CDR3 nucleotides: TGCGCCAGCGGTGTCGGGACTAGCGTGAACACCGGGGAGCTGTTTTTT. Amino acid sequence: CASGVGTSVNTGELFF.

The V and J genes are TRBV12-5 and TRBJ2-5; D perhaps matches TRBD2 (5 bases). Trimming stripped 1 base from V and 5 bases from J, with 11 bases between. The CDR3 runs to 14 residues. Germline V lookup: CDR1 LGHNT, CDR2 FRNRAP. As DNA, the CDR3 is TGTGCTAGTGGTTTGGGGCAAGGGAGCGAGACCCAGTACTTC. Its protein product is CASGLGQGSETQYF.

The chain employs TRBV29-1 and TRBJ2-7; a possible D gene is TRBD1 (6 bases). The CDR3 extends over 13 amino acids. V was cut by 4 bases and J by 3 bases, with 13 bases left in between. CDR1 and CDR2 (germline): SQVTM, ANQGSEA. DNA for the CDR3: TGCAGCGTTGGGGGGCCCCGGGACTACGAGCAGTACTTC. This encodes CSVGGPRDYEQYF.

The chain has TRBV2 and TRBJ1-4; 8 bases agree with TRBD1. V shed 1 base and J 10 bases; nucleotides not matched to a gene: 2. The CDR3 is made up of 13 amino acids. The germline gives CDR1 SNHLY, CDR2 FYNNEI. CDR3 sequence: CASSEEQGVKLFF. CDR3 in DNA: TGTGCCAGCAGTGAAGAACAGGGGGTAAAACTGTTTTTT.

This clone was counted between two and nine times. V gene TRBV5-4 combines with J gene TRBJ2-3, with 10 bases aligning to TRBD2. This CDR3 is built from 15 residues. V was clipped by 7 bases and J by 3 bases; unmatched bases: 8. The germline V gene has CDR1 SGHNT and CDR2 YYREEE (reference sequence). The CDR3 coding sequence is TGTGCCAGCGCCACTTCACTAGCGGGGACAGATACGCAGTATTTT. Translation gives CASATSLAGTDTQYF. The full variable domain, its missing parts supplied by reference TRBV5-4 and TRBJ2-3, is ETGVTQSPTHLIKTRGQQVTLRCSSQSGHNTVSWYQQALGQGPQFIFQYYREEENGRGNFPPRFSGLQFPNYSSELNVNALELDDSALYLCASATSLAGTDTQYFGPGTRLTVL.

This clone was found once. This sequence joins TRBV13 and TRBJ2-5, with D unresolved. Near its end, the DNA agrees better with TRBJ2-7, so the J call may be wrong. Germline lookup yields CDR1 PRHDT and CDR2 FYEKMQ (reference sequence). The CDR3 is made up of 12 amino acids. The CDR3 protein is CASSSVTYEQYF. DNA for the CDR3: TGTGCCAGCAGCTCCGTTACCTACGAGCAGTACTTC.